This passage covers 3 T cell receptor beta chains from one sample sequenced in a study of blood T cell repertoires in COVID-19. Sequencing was performed with immunoSEQ multiplex PCR; in TCRdb, only in-frame clones are kept and a portion is missing. The repertoire holds more than 250,000 clones, 70% to 90% seen once, with 2.2% in the top ten. Sequencing was performed on PBMCs or T cells enriched from blood (not recorded which). These receptors all stem from a man aged 25 to 40 who had recovered from COVID-19.

This clone was counted a few times. The chain is built from TRBV6-5 and TRBJ1-2; 7 bases match TRBD1. CDR1 is MNHEY and CDR2 is SVGAGI in the germline V gene. This CDR3 comprises 13 residues. V shed 6 bases and J 2 bases; nucleotides not matched to a gene: 3. CDR3 residues: CASSTQGNYGYTF. DNA of the CDR3: TGTGCCAGCAGCACACAGGGGAACTATGGCTACACCTTC.

The chain recombines TRBV10-3 with TRBJ1-4, with 12 bases lining up with TRBD1. The germline gives CDR1 ENHRY, CDR2 SYGVKD. The ends lost 7 bases at V and 3 bases at J; junction bases unmatched: 6. This CDR3 spans 16 amino acids. The CDR3 is CAINRDRGPSNEKLFF. CDR3 nucleotides: TGTGCCATCAACCGGGACAGGGGGCCATCTAATGAAAAACTGTTTTTT.

The chain has TRBV24-1 and TRBJ2-3; TRBD2 is a possible D gene (6 bases). Germline lookup yields CDR1 KGHDR and CDR2 SFDVKD. The CDR3 has 13 amino acids. V lost 3 bases to trimming and J lost 10 bases, with 13 bases between them. The CDR3 region has the DNA TGTGCCACCAGTGATGGAGGGGTGTTCGCGCAGTATTTT. As protein: CATSDGGVFAQYF.